Listed below are T cell receptor beta chains from one sample, sequenced in a study of technical replicates of blood from four donors. Profiled with immunoSEQ multiplex PCR; TCRdb holds only in-frame clones, not every one. The sample lists 11,000 to 15,000 clones; 70% to 90% were seen once. The sample was PBMCs. These TCRs come from a human donor in good health. Each CDR3 is given with its conserved first and last residue. A D gene is named only where the DNA matches it firmly. For some rows the clone size is stated as once, few or many, or as a class when expanded; others skip it.

CASSGTSGSWDTGELFF,TGCGCCAGCAGTGGGACTAGCGGGAGTTGGGACACCGGGGAGCTGTTTTTT,.,TRBJ2-2,TRBV10-1,TRBD2
CASSLVSGGGREQYF,TGTGCCAGCAGCTTAGTCTCAGGGGGAGGACGCGAGCAGTACTTC,.,TRBJ2-7,TRBV11-2,.
CASSRGTSGRTYEQYF,TGCGCCAGCAGCCGCGGGACTAGCGGGAGGACCTACGAGCAGTACTTC,.,TRBJ2-7,TRBV5-1,TRBD2
CASSLVQGAGTEAFF,TGCGCCAGCAGCTTGGTACAGGGGGCAGGGACTGAAGCTTTCTTT,.,TRBJ1-1,TRBV5-1,TRBD1
CASSPSQGSGYTF,TGTGCCAGCTCACCGTCGCAGGGGAGCGGCTACACCTTC,once,TRBJ1-2,TRBV18,.
CASSGAGGPDEQFF,TGTGCCAGCAGTGGAGCGGGAGGGCCCGATGAGCAGTTCTTC,.,TRBJ2-1,TRBV6-1,TRBD2
CASSREQGPRDEQFF,TGTGCCAGTTCTAGAGAACAGGGCCCTCGGGATGAGCAGTTCTTC,.,TRBJ2-1,TRBV19,.
CSARKDTANTGELFF,TGCAGCGCCCGAAAGGACACCGCGAACACCGGGGAGCTGTTTTTT,.,TRBJ2-2,TRBV29-1,.
CASSTGTSGSYEQYF,TGTGCCAGCAGCACAGGGACTAGCGGGAGTTACGAGCAGTACTTC,.,TRBJ2-7,TRBV11-2,TRBD2
CATSRDWRQALNQPQHF,TGTGCCACCAGCAGAGATTGGCGTCAGGCCCTCAATCAGCCCCAGCATTTT,.,TRBJ1-5,TRBV15,.
CASSLGAGNTIYF,TGTGCCAGCAGCTTAGGGGCGGGAAACACCATATATTTT,.,TRBJ1-3,TRBV11-2,.
CASSEEGSYEQYF,TGCGCCAGCAGTGAGGAGGGTTCCTACGAGCAGTACTTC,.,TRBJ2-7,TRBV10-2,.
CASSQDSLAGGLGNEQFF,TGTGCCAGCAGCCAAGATAGCCTAGCGGGAGGGTTAGGCAATGAGCAGTTCTTC,.,TRBJ2-1,TRBV4-2,TRBD2
CASSPLSGTTSYEQYF,TGTGCCAGCAGCCCCCTCTCCGGGACTACCTCCTACGAGCAGTACTTC,.,TRBJ2-7,TRBV9,TRBD2
CASSQVWAGGRRETQYF,TGCGCCAGCAGCCAAGTTTGGGCAGGGGGTCGGCGAGAGACCCAGTACTTC,.,TRBJ2-5,TRBV4-1,TRBD1
CASSLGGGSGQETQYF,TGTGCCAGCAGCTTGGGTGGCGGGAGTGGGCAAGAGACCCAGTACTTC,.,TRBJ2-5,TRBV5-8,TRBD2
CASSISTGYNEQFF,TGTGCCAGCAGTATCTCAACTGGTTACAATGAGCAGTTCTTC,.,TRBJ2-1,TRBV27,.
CASSFGQGSYNEQFF,TGCGCCAGCAGCTTTGGACAGGGCTCCTACAATGAGCAGTTCTTC,.,TRBJ2-1,TRBV5-1,TRBD1
CASSQDITGNYEQYF,TGCGCCAGCAGCCAAGATATTACGGGAAACTACGAGCAGTACTTC,.,TRBJ2-7,TRBV4-3,.
CASNPTGVLTDTQYF,TGTGCCAGTAACCCGACAGGGGTGCTCACAGATACGCAGTATTTT,.,TRBJ2-3,TRBV19,TRBD1
CASSIRGPGELFF,TGTGCCAGTAGTATTAGAGGCCCCGGGGAGCTGTTTTTT,once,TRBJ2-2,TRBV19,.
CASTSTRTGGYEQYF,TGTGCCAGCACCTCTACTAGGACAGGGGGCTACGAGCAGTACTTC,.,TRBJ2-7,TRBV6-1,TRBD1
CASSLRPYYEQYF,TGTGCCAGCAGTTTACGTCCCTACTACGAGCAGTACTTC,.,TRBJ2-7,TRBV27,.
CASSLEAASNEQFF,TGTGCCAGCAGCTTAGAAGCGGCTAGCAATGAGCAGTTCTTC,.,TRBJ2-1,TRBV7-8,.
CASTLGAGGPYEQYF,TGTGCCAGCACCCTCGGAGCGGGAGGACCCTACGAGCAGTACTTC,.,TRBJ2-7,TRBV27,TRBD2
CASSLGGYEQYF,TGTGCCAGCAGTTTAGGCGGCTACGAGCAGTACTTC,.,TRBJ2-7,TRBV27,.
CASTYNEQFF,TGTGCCAGCACGTACAATGAGCAGTTCTTC,.,TRBJ2-1,TRBV6-5,.
CASSIAAGGYGYTF,TGTGCCAGTAGTATTGCGGCAGGGGGCTATGGCTACACCTTC,.,TRBJ1-2,TRBV19,TRBD1
CASSLARGGTYEQYF,TGTGCCAGCAGCTTGGCCCGGGGGGGCACCTACGAGCAGTACTTC,.,TRBJ2-7,TRBV5-8,TRBD2
CASSLGQGAIYEQYF,TGTGCCAGCAGCTTGGGACAGGGTGCTATCTACGAGCAGTACTTC,.,TRBJ2-7,TRBV5-4,TRBD1
CASAESNQPQHF,TGTGCCAGCGCGGAAAGCAATCAGCCCCAGCATTTT,once,TRBJ1-5,TRBV2,.
CASSLGHLANYGYTF,TGCGCCAGCAGCTTGGGACACTTAGCTAACTATGGCTACACCTTC,.,TRBJ1-2,TRBV5-1,.
CASSTGTSDTGELFF,TGCGCCAGCAGCACTGGGACTAGCGACACCGGGGAGCTGTTTTTT,.,TRBJ2-2,TRBV5-1,TRBD2
CASSVRPLGLNLHEQFF,TGTGCCAGCAGCGTACGACCCTTGGGACTCAACCTGCATGAGCAGTTCTTC,.,TRBJ2-1,TRBV9,.
CASSLSGGLGTGELFF,TGCGCCAGCAGCTTAAGCGGGGGGTTAGGAACCGGGGAGCTGTTTTTT,.,TRBJ2-2,TRBV5-1,TRBD2
CASSPGGARTEAFF,TGTGCCAGCAGTCCCGGGGGGGCGAGGACTGAAGCTTTCTTT,.,TRBJ1-1,TRBV25-1,.
CASSPRDSGVYEQYF,TGTGCCAGCAGTCCCCGGGACAGTGGGGTTTACGAGCAGTACTTC,once,TRBJ2-7,TRBV6-5,TRBD1